This T cell receptor beta chain was documented in a study of Ad26.COV2.S vaccination and SARS-CoV-2 variants. Study as a whole: As a participant in COV1001, the donor was in the Ad26.COV2.S trial arm.

Treatment given: approximately 18 received Ad26.COV2.S at low or high dose, single or two shots; roughly 5 received placebo; per-sample allocation not given. Vaccine and placebo recipients were sampled on day 63 after the first injection. Participants' vaccine, an Ad26 vector, delivered Wuhan-strain SARS-CoV-2 spike. Findings and limits, study-wide: Recipients of vaccine and of placebo showed similar breadth of their non-spike TCR repertoires.

Profiled with immunoSEQ multiplex PCR; TCRdb holds only in-frame clones, not every one. Counted here are under 550,000 clones, more than 75% occurring once; the ten biggest clones make up about 3.6%. The CDR3 sequence is 17 residues long. Germline assignment: CDR1 MNHEY and CDR2 SVGEGT. The V gene end was trimmed by 4 bases and the J gene end by 6 bases; junction bases not matched to a gene: 11. On this clone itself: Its target is not known.

The V call is TRBV6-2 or TRBV6-3, the J call TRBJ2-1, with 11 positions matching TRBD2. Specimen: peripheral blood, collected in a trial of Ad26.COV2.S vaccine versus placebo. This clonotype originated in a person aged 18-65 years who received the Ad26.COV2.S COVID-19 vaccine or a placebo. The CDR3 DNA reads as TGTGCCAGCAGTTCCCTTTCCCTAGCGGGGGGAACCAATGAGCAGTTCTTC. As protein: CASSSLSLAGGTNEQFF.